The clone carrying this T cell receptor (beta chain) was picked up a small number of times. Its target is unknown. This sample is part of a study of cytomegalovirus exposure and HLA in healthy donors. Findings of the study overall: The authors later linked a missense DCLRE1C variant to TCR beta V- and J-gene trimming. Excluded: some indistinguishable V segments such as TRBV6-2 and TRBV6-3. Donors were assumed by presence/absence analyses to have roughly uniform sequencing depth. In vitro checks showed that three CMV-associated chains really do target CMV antigens.

The PCR ran on 60 Vbeta and 13 Jbeta primers. TCRdb keeps only in-frame clones here, not all; method: immunoSEQ multiplex PCR. The table has about 92,000 clones, 81% seen once. This CDR3 region has 14 residues. CDR1 is MGHDK, CDR2 SYGVNS, per germline. Trimming removed 5 bases from V and 8 bases from J; junction bases left unmatched: 6. The sequence was collected from a girl aged 2-10 years in good health and CMV-seropositive. The source material was PBMCs. The chain carries TRBV25-1 and TRBJ1-4; 9 bases align to TRBD1. CDR3 DNA sequence: TGTGCCAGCAGTCCAGGACAGGGGAGAGAAAAACTGTTTTTT. Amino acids: CASSPGQGREKLFF.